This TCR beta chain was sequenced in a study of CD4 T cells in relation to SARS-CoV-2 and coronaviruses. For the study at large: Median patient age was approximately 38 years, spanning 21 to 72 years. Study results and caveats: Culture-expanded clones reflect memory recall rather than primary priming during culture. No crossreactivity against non-spike viral proteins was tested here.

Naive or memory CD4+ cells were cultured 1:1 with T cell-depleted PBMCs plus CEF. V lost 3 bases and J lost 3, with 12 bases in between. Germline lookup yields CDR1 KGHSH and CDR2 LQKENI. The CDR3 runs 15 residues. This clone was picked up a small number of times. No antigen is known for it. Sequencing was performed with immunoSEQ multiplex PCR; in TCRdb, only in-frame clones are kept and a portion is missing. The sample shows about 36,000 clones, around three quarters of them seen only once. Sequencing used memory CD4+ T cells from PBMCs, cultured in vitro. The clonotype comes from an adult with COVID-19. This sequence joins TRBV18 and TRBJ2-1, with TRBD1 as a possible D gene (6 bases). CDR3 DNA: TGTGCCAGCTCACCGGGGCAGGGGATCTACAATGAGCAGTTCTTC. It translates to CASSPGQGIYNEQFF.